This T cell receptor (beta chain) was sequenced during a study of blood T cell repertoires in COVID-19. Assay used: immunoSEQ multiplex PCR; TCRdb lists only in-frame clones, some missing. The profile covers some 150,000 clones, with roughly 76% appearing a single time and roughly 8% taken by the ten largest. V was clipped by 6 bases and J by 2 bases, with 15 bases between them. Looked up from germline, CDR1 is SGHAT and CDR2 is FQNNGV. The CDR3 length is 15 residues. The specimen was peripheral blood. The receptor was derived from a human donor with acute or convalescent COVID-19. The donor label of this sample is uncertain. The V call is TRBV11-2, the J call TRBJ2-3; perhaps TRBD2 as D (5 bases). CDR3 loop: CASSLGRAYTDTQYF. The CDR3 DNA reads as TGTGCCAGCAGTCTTGGGCGGGCCTACACAGATACGCAGTATTTT.